This T cell receptor (beta chain) stems from a study of Graves' ophthalmopathy and Graves' hyperthyroidism. Study findings and constraints: Ophthalmopathy progression was predicted by the model at less than 71% sensitivity and about 79% specificity.

CDR1 is ENHRY, CDR2 SYGVKD, per germline. Deletions cut 6 bases from V and 3 bases from J, with 11 bases between. CDR3 length equals 13 residues. Note on this clonotype: Antigen: not known.

The study amplified TCR beta CDR3 regions using RNA transcripts. HTBI primers were used in a first-round RT-PCR, which preceded a second-round multiplex PCR. MiXCR was run by TCRdb on the multiplex PCR reads, yielding one entry per CDR3 protein. The data hold more than 1,000,000 distinct CDR3 sequences, with about two fifths observed a single time. The rearrangement uses TRBV10-3 and TRBJ1-1, with D perhaps TRBD1 (5 bases). Sequencing used peripheral blood or thyroid tissue (not recorded which). This receptor was taken from an adult man with Graves' hyperthyroidism. CDR3 coding DNA: TGTGCCATCAGCCGGGGGGTCGACACTGAAGCTTTCTTT. This codes for CAISRGVDTEAFF.